These T cell receptor beta chains were read from a single sample in a study of blood T cell repertoires in COVID-19. Using immunoSEQ multiplex PCR, the repertoire was profiled, and TCRdb retains in-frame clones only, with some absent. The sample contains 20,000 to 25,000 clones, roughly 75% of which appear only once. The sequencing input was peripheral blood. The receptors were gathered from a man in his sixties with active COVID-19. The CDR3 runs from the conserved cysteine through the conserved F or W. A D gene is named only where the DNA matches it firmly. Clone size is not always given. Where it is, it says once, few, many or a class for expanded clones.

>16|TRBJ1-1|TRBD1|TRBV14|-
CASSQTGGRWNTEAFF
TGTGCCAGCAGCCAGACAGGGGGACGTTGGAACACTGAAGCTTTCTTT
>15|TRBJ2-7|-|TRBV7-9|few
CASSTRTVSSYEQYF
TGTGCCAGCAGCACGCGGACTGTGAGCTCCTACGAGCAGTACTTC
>15|TRBJ2-1|TRBD2|TRBV19|few
CASRTSGTPYNEQFF
TGTGCCAGCCGGACTAGCGGGACCCCCTACAATGAGCAGTTCTTC
>13|TRBJ1-2|-|TRBV15|-
CATRVTNGYGYTF
TGTGCCACCAGGGTAACTAACGGCTATGGCTACACCTTC
>13|TRBJ2-5|TRBD1|TRBV19|-
CASSMTGVETQYF
TGTGCCAGTAGTATGACAGGGGTCGAGACCCAGTACTTC
>16|TRBJ1-2|TRBD1|TRBV27|-
CASSLSLDRGVYGYTF
TGTGCCAGCAGTTTATCGCTGGACAGGGGCGTCTATGGCTACACCTTC
>12|TRBJ1-1|TRBD1|TRBV28|medium-sized
CASSDTGTGFFF
TGTGCCAGCAGTGATACCGGGACAGGGTTTTTCTTT
>16|TRBJ1-1|TRBD1|TRBV7-9|-
CASSLSPGQGDTEAFF
TGTGCCAGCAGCTTAAGTCCGGGACAGGGGGACACTGAAGCTTTCTTT
>18|TRBJ2-5|TRBD1|TRBV24-1|-
CATSDPLFPDRGLETQYF
TGTGCCACCAGTGATCCCCTCTTCCCAGACAGGGGGCTGGAGACCCAGTACTTC
>13|TRBJ2-1|-|TRBV6-2/TRBV6-3|many
CASSYSGLGEQFF
TGTGCCAGCAGTTACTCTGGACTTGGGGAGCAGTTCTTC
>12|TRBJ1-5|-|TRBV18|large
CASSPRNQPQHF
TGTGCCAGCTCTCCCAGGAATCAGCCCCAGCATTTT
>14|TRBJ1-5|TRBD1|TRBV12-5|-
CASALDRGNQPQHF
TGTGCTAGTGCCCTCGACAGGGGCAATCAGCCCCAGCATTTT
>15|TRBJ2-7|TRBD1|TRBV5-4|-
CASSAPGQGAYEQYF
TGTGCCAGCAGCGCGCCGGGACAGGGGGCCTACGAGCAGTACTTC
>12|TRBJ2-7|-|TRBV2|-
CASSETDYEQYF
TGTGCCAGCAGTGAGACAGACTACGAGCAGTACTTC
>15|TRBJ1-1|TRBD1|TRBV7-6|-
CASSRRQGPNTEAFF
TGTGCCAGCAGCCGTAGACAGGGCCCGAACACTGAAGCTTTCTTT
>16|TRBJ2-1|-|TRBV7-8|-
CASSLAGESSYNEQFF
TGTGCCAGCAGCTTAGCCGGGGAGAGCTCCTACAATGAGCAGTTCTTC
>16|TRBJ2-2|TRBD2|TRBV9|-
CASSVVAGGATGELFF
TGTGCCAGCAGCGTAGTGGCGGGAGGGGCCACCGGGGAGCTGTTTTTT
>16|TRBJ1-1|-|TRBV4-1|-
CASSQPRGGMNTEAFF
TGCGCCAGCAGCCAACCTAGGGGGGGGATGAACACTGAAGCTTTCTTT
>12|TRBJ2-7|-|TRBV15|-
CATSSGMYEQYF
TGTGCCACCAGCAGCGGGATGTACGAGCAGTACTTC
>13|TRBJ1-5|-|TRBV6-5|-
CARWGGAGQPQHF
TGTGCCCGCTGGGGGGGGGCGGGACAGCCCCAGCATTTT
>17|TRBJ2-7|TRBD2|TRBV11-2|-
CASSLEQAGGPSYEQYF
TGTGCCAGCAGCTTAGAGCAAGCGGGAGGGCCTTCCTACGAGCAGTACTTC
>13|TRBJ2-7|-|TRBV24-1|-
CATSDGGTYEQYF
TGTGCCACCAGTGATGGCGGGACCTACGAGCAGTACTTC
>11|TRBJ1-2|TRBD1|TRBV2|medium-sized
CATKQGDGYTF
TGTGCCACCAAACAGGGGGATGGCTACACCTTC
>15|TRBJ1-5|-|TRBV27|-
CASSLGGAVVQPQHF
TGTGCCAGCAGTTTAGGCGGGGCTGTTGTTCAGCCCCAGCATTTT
>15|TRBJ2-1|TRBD1|TRBV11-3|-
CASSLSGTGSNEQFF
TGTGCCAGCAGCCTCTCCGGGACAGGATCAAATGAGCAGTTCTTC
>14|TRBJ1-5|-|TRBV30|-
CAWSAIGGLQPQHF
TGTGCCTGGAGCGCGATTGGGGGGTTACAGCCCCAGCATTTT
>14|TRBJ1-2|TRBD1|TRBV14|many
CASSPLGGGGGYTF
TGTGCCAGCAGCCCTCTTGGAGGGGGCGGTGGCTACACCTTC
>16|TRBJ2-3|TRBD2|TRBV5-8|-
CASSRGLADDTDTQYF
TGTGCCAGCAGTAGGGGACTAGCGGACGACACAGATACGCAGTATTTT
>17|TRBJ2-1|TRBD2|TRBV5-1|-
CASSRGTSGSSYNEQFF
TGCGCCAGCAGCCGCGGGACTAGCGGGAGCTCCTACAATGAGCAGTTCTTC
>16|TRBJ2-1|TRBD1|TRBV5-6|few
CASSSPPGQGMYEQFF
TGTGCCAGCAGCTCACCACCGGGACAGGGGATGTATGAGCAGTTCTTC
>14|TRBJ2-5|-|TRBV9|-
CASSVWGSKETQYF
TGTGCCAGCAGCGTGTGGGGCAGTAAAGAGACCCAGTACTTC
>17|TRBJ2-1|TRBD1|TRBV28|large
CASSLGRQGWKLNEQFF
TGTGCCAGCAGTTTAGGGAGACAGGGTTGGAAACTCAATGAGCAGTTCTTC
>16|TRBJ2-1|TRBD2|TRBV19|-
CASSIFRTSGYNEQFF
TGTGCCAGTAGTATCTTTCGGACTAGCGGCTACAATGAGCAGTTCTTC
>16|TRBJ2-1|TRBD2|TRBV27|-
CASRLYGLAGENEQFF
TGTGCCAGCAGATTGTACGGACTAGCGGGAGAAAATGAGCAGTTCTTC
>16|TRBJ2-1|-|TRBV30|-
CAWSGLLANPYNEQFF
TGTGCCTGGAGTGGCCTCTTAGCCAATCCTTACAATGAGCAGTTCTTC
>14|TRBJ1-2|TRBD1|TRBV7-8|-
CASSLDGTVYGYTF
TGTGCCAGCAGCTTAGACGGGACAGTCTATGGCTACACCTTC
>14|TRBJ1-6|-|TRBV7-8|-
CASSASRVNSPLHF
TGTGCCAGCAGCGCCTCCAGGGTTAATTCACCCCTCCACTTT
>18|TRBJ2-2|-|TRBV21-1|-
CASSKEGAGQGFNGELFF
TGTGCCAGCAGCAAAGAGGGGGCGGGACAGGGGTTCAACGGGGAGCTGTTTTTT
>12|TRBJ2-4|-|TRBV29-1|-
CSASTYSNIQYF
TGCAGCGCCTCGACATACTCAAACATTCAGTACTTC
>14|TRBJ1-2|-|TRBV28|-
CASNPPGRRGGYTF
TGTGCCAGCAACCCACCCGGACGCCGAGGGGGCTACACCTTC
>14|TRBJ2-7|-|TRBV19|-
CASSIEGAGAEQYF
TGTGCCAGTAGTATAGAGGGAGCAGGGGCCGAGCAGTACTTC
>15|TRBJ2-7|-|TRBV29-1|-
CSVEDVWGGVSEQYF
TGCAGCGTTGAAGATGTCTGGGGAGGAGTGAGCGAGCAGTACTTC
>15|TRBJ2-1|TRBD2|TRBV7-9|-
CASSTSGLYYNEQFF
TGTGCCAGCAGCACTTCGGGACTATACTACAATGAGCAGTTCTTC
>16|TRBJ1-4|-|TRBV21-1|-
CASSSVQGALNEKLFF
TGTGCCAGCAGCTCAGTGCAGGGGGCCTTGAATGAAAAACTGTTTTTT
>13|TRBJ1-1|TRBD1|TRBV7-9|few
CASSWTGDTEAFF
TGTGCCAGCAGCTGGACAGGGGACACTGAAGCTTTCTTT
>13|TRBJ2-3|-|TRBV27|few
CASSLGGTDTQYF
TGTGCCAGCAGTTTAGGGGGGACAGATACGCAGTATTTT
>14|TRBJ2-1|-|TRBV18|-
CASSPETSYNEQFF
TGTGCCAGCTCACCAGAGACTTCCTACAATGAGCAGTTCTTC
>17|TRBJ1-2|-|TRBV27|many
CASSLSQDRPANYGYTF
TGTGCCAGCAGTTTATCTCAAGACAGACCAGCTAACTATGGCTACACCTTC
>14|TRBJ1-5|-|TRBV29-1|few
CSVGLGASGQPQHF
TGCAGCGTTGGACTCGGCGCCTCGGGTCAGCCCCAGCATTTT
>15|TRBJ1-2|TRBD1|TRBV7-6|-
CASSQGQVNNGGYTF
TGTGCCAGCAGCCAAGGACAGGTTAATAATGGTGGCTACACCTTC
>14|TRBJ2-4|-|TRBV27|-
CASSLRGRENIQYF
TGTGCCAGCAGTTTACGGGGTAGGGAAAACATTCAGTACTTC
>14|TRBJ2-7|-|TRBV24-1|-
CATSDRSGSREQYF
TGTGCCACCAGTGATAGGAGCGGGTCACGGGAGCAGTACTTC
>19|TRBJ2-5|TRBD2|TRBV6-6|-
CASSQRPGTSGSYRETQYF
TGTGCCAGCAGTCAACGTCCCGGGACTAGCGGGAGTTACCGGGAGACCCAGTACTTC
>15|TRBJ2-3|TRBD2|TRBV5-1|few
CASVIRTRNTDTQYF
TGCGCCAGCGTCATAAGGACTAGGAACACAGATACGCAGTATTTT
>14|TRBJ2-3|TRBD2|TRBV2|-
CASRETSLANTQYF
TGTGCCAGCAGGGAGACTAGCCTTGCAAATACGCAGTATTTT
>13|TRBJ2-1|-|TRBV30|medium-sized
CAWSKGGYNEQFF
TGTGCCTGGAGTAAAGGGGGTTACAATGAGCAGTTCTTC
>14|TRBJ1-2|TRBD1|TRBV13|-
CASSLAGGFDGYTF
TGTGCCAGCAGCTTGGCAGGGGGCTTTGATGGCTACACCTTC
>14|TRBJ2-7|-|TRBV30|-
CAWSAGRGAYEQYF
TGTGCCTGGAGTGCTGGGAGGGGGGCCTACGAGCAGTACTTC
>13|TRBJ1-3|-|TRBV25-1|-
CASSRAAGNTIYF
TGTGCCAGCAGTCGCGCTGCTGGAAACACCATATATTTT
>20|TRBJ2-7|TRBD2|TRBV4-1|-
CASSQDETSGSTYPSYEQYF
TGCGCCAGCAGCCAAGATGAGACTAGCGGGAGTACGTACCCATCCTACGAGCAGTACTTC